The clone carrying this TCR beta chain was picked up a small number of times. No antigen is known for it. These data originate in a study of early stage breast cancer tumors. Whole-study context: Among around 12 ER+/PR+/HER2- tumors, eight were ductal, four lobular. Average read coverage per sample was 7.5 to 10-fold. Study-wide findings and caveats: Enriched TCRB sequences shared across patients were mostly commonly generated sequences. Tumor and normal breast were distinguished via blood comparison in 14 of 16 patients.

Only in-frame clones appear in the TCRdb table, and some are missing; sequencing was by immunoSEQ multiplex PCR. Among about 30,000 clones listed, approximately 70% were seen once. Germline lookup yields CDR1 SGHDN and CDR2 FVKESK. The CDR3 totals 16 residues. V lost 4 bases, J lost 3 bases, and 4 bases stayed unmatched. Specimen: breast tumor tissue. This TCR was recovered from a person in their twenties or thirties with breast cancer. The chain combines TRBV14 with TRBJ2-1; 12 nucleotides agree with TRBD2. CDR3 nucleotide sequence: TGTGCCAGCAGCCTGGCTAGCGGGAGGGACTACAATGAGCAGTTCTTC. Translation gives CASSLASGRDYNEQFF.